A single TCR beta chain is shown here with its context. This entry comes from a study of control samples from healthy donors and cancer patients. V lost 3 bases and J lost 3, with 8 bases in between. Germline V gene lookup returns CDR1 MDHEN and CDR2 SYDVKM. The CDR3 is 13 residues long. The repertoire was sequenced with immunoSEQ multiplex PCR; TCRdb's copy has only in-frame clones and lacks some. The table has about 44,000 clones, about 87% seen once. Input material: PBMCs. This rearrangement joins TRBV28 to TRBJ1-2, with D possibly being TRBD1 (5 bases). This sequence was found in a woman aged 55-69 years with lung cancer. This CDR3 reads CASSLEGDYGYTF. In DNA, the CDR3 is TGTGCCAGCAGTTTGGAAGGGGACTATGGCTACACCTTC.